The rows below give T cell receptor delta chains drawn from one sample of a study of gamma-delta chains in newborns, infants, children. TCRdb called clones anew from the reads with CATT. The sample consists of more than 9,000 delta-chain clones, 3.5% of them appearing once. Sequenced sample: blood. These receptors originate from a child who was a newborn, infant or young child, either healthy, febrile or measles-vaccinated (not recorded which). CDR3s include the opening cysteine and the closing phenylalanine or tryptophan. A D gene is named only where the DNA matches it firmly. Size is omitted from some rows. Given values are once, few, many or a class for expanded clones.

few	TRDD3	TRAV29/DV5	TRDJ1	CAASRTGDSYTDKLIF	TGTGCAGCAAGTCGTACTGGGGATTCGTACACCGATAAACTCATCTTT
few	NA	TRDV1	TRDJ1	CALGELYLYTELIF	TGTGCTCTTGGGGAACTCTATTTGTACACGGAACTCATCTTT
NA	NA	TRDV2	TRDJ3	CACDTQWGGPPTWDTRQMFF	TGTGCCTGTGACACCCAATGGGGGGGACCACCGACCTGGGACACCCGACAGATGTTTTTC
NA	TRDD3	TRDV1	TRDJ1	CALGELGPYHPLLGDYDKLIF	TGTGCTCTTGGGGAACTTGGCCCCTATCACCCCTTACTGGGGGATTACGATAAACTCATCTTT
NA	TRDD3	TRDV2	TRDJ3	CACDTVLGDTRVSWDTRQVFF	TGTGCCTGTGACACCGTATTGGGGGATACGCGAGTCTCCTGGGACACCCGACAGGTGTTTTTC
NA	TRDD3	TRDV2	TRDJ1	CACDTVLGDTGYTDKLIF	TGTGCCTGTGACACCGTACTGGGGGATACGGGTTACACCGATAAACTCATCTTT
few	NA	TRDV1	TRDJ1	CALGQTFPVYTDKLIF	TGTGCTCTTGGGCAAACCTTCCCCGTTTACACCGATAAACTCATCTTT
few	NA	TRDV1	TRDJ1	CALGEREGGFPAHLGTDKLIF	TGTGCTCTTGGGGAACGTGAAGGGGGCTTCCCCGCCCACCTGGGCACCGATAAACTCATCTTT
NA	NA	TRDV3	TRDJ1	CAFHFGPHRDGGFPFLSYTDKLIF	TGTGCCTTTCATTTCGGCCCCCACCGTGATGGGGGATTTCCCTTCCTGTCGTACACCGATAAACTCATCTTT
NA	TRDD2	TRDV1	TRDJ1	CALGEHPLPTWVGSVDKLIF	TGTGCTCTTGGGGAACATCCCCTTCCTACGTGGGTGGGATCCGTCGATAAACTCATCTTT
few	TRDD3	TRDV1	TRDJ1	CALGELPHFRDTGKLIF	TGTGCTCTTGGGGAACTACCCCATTTTCGGGATACAGGTAAACTCATCTTT
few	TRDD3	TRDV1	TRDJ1	CALGLPFLIWGIPHTDKLIF	TGTGCTCTTGGGCTACCTTTCCTAATTTGGGGGATCCCTCACACCGATAAACTCATCTTT
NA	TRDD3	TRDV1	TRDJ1	CALGVRWGILATDKLIF	TGTGCTCTTGGGGTGAGGTGGGGGATATTGGCCACCGATAAACTCATCTTT
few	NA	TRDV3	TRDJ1	CAFHHLVAPTDKLIF	TGTGCCTTTCATCATCTCGTCGCACCCACCGATAAACTCATCTTT
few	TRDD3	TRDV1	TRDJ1	CALGGRRGIPPPYTGKLIF	TGTGCTCTTGGGGGTCGTCGGGGGATTCCACCTCCGTACACCGGTAAACTCATCTTT
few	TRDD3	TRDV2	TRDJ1	CACDILLGDTDKLIF	TGTGCCTGTGACATCCTACTGGGGGACACCGATAAACTCATCTTT
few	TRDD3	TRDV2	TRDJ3	CACDSTGGYDSWDTRQMFF	TGTGCCTGTGACAGTACTGGGGGATACGACTCCTGGGACACCCGACAGATGTTTTTC
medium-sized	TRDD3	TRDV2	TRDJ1	CACDTVRITGGYRTDKLIF	TGTGCCTGTGACACCGTAAGAATTACTGGGGGATACCGAACCGATAAACTCATCTTT
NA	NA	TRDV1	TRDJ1	CALGELTYGGDKLIF	TGTGCTCTTGGGGAACTTACCTACGGTGGGGATAAACTCATCTTT
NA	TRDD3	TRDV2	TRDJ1	CACDTVLGDTRITDKLIF	TGTGCCTGTGACACCGTACTGGGGGATACGCGTATAACCGATAAACTCATCTTT
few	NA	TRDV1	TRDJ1	CALGLPFLIWGTPHTDKLIF	TGTGCTCTTGGGCTACCTTTCCTAATTTGGGGGACCCCTCACACCGATAAACTCATCTTT
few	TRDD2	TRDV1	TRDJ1	CALGGAPSYEGPVLSDKLIF	TGTGCTCTTGGGGGAGCCCCTTCCTACGAGGGTCCGGTGCTCTCCGATAAACTCATCTTT
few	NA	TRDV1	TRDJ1	CALVRDRELGDKLIF	TGTGCTCTTGTTCGCGATCGTGAGCTGGGCGATAAACTCATCTTT
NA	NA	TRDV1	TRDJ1	CALVSFHTRGVDKLIF	TGTGCTCTTGTATCGTTCCACACGCGGGGGGTCGATAAACTCATCTTT
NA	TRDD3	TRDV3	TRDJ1	CALPVLGDTDKLIF	TGTGCCTTACCAGTACTGGGGGATACCGATAAACTCATCTTT
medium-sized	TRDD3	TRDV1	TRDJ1	CALGNPCCHFQTLGETNLRFDKLIF	TGTGCTCTTGGGAACCCTTGCTGCCACTTCCAAACCTTGGGGGAGACCAACCTCCGATTCGATAAACTCATCTTT
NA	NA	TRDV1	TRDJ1	CALGEGGIPFLLRPGTHKLIF	TGTGCTCTTGGGGAGGGGGGGATCCCCTTTCTCCTACGTCCGGGGACCCATAAACTCATCTTT
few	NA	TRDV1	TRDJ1	CALGTIDKLIF	TGTGCTCTTGGGACCATAGATAAACTCATCTTT
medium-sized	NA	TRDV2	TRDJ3	CACDTASPSSWDTRQMFF	TGTGCCTGTGACACCGCCTCCCCAAGCTCCTGGGACACCCGACAGATGTTTTTC
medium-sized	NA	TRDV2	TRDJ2	CACDPAGALTAQLFF	TGTGCCTGTGACCCGGCTGGGGCTTTGACAGCACAACTCTTCTTT
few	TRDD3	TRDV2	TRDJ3	CACDTVLGGSSWDTRQMFF	TGTGCCTGTGACACCGTACTGGGGGGCAGCTCCTGGGACACCCGACAGATGTTTTTC
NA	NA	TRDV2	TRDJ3	CACDTGAGGRSWDTRQMFF	TGTGCCTGTGACACCGGGGCCGGGGGACGCTCCTGGGACACCCGACAGATGTTTTTC
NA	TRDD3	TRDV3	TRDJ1	CAFSPFWLLGDIRGKLIF	TGTGCCTTTAGCCCCTTCTGGTTACTGGGGGATATAAGAGGTAAACTCATCTTT
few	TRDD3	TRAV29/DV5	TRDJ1	CAATSLRTGGYDGLKLIF	TGTGCAGCTACTTCCCTTCGTACTGGGGGATACGATGGTCTTAAACTCATCTTT
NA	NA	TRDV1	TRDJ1	CALGVPRSLIMIERGSTDKLIF	TGTGCTCTTGGGGTTCCGAGATCCCTGATCATGATTGAAAGAGGATCCACCGATAAACTCATCTTT
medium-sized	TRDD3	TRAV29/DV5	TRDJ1	CAASAGLPELGDYDKLIF	TGTGCAGCAAGCGCTGGCCTTCCCGAACTGGGGGATTACGATAAACTCATCTTT
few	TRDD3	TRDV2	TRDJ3	CACDTVGDTSSWDTRQMFF	TGTGCCTGTGACACCGTCGGGGATACAAGCTCCTGGGACACCCGACAGATGTTTTTC